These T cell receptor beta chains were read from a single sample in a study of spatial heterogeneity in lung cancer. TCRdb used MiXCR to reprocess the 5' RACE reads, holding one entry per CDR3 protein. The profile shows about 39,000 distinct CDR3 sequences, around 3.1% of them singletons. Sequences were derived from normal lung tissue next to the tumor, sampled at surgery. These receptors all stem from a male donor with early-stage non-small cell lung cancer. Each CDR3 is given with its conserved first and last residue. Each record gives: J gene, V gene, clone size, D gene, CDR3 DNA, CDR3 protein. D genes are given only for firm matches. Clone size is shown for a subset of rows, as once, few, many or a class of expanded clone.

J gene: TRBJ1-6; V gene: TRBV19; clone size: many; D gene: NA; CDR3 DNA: TGTGCCAGTAGTTGGACAGCCTCCTTTAGCTCCTATAATTCACCCCTCCACTTT; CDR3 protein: CASSWTASFSSYNSPLHF
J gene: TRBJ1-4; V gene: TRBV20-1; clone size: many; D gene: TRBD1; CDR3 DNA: TGCAGTGCTTACGGGACAGGGGACCATGAAAAACTGTTTTTT; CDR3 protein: CSAYGTGDHEKLFF
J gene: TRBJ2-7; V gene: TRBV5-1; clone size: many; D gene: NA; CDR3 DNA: TGCGCCAGCAGCTTGGCCACGGCGGATTCCTACGAGCAGTACTTC; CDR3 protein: CASSLATADSYEQYF
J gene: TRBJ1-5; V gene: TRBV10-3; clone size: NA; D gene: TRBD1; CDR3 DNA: TGTGCCATCAGTGGGGGACAGGATCAGCCCCAGCATTTT; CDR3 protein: CAISGGQDQPQHF
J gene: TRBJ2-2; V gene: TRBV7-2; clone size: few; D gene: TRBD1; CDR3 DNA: TGTGCCAGCAGCCTGAGACAGGGGGCCGGGGAGCTGTTTTTT; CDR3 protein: CASSLRQGAGELFF
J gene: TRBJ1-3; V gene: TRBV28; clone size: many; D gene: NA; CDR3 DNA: TGTGCCAGCAGTGTAGAACACACGGGAAACACCATATATTTT; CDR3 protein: CASSVEHTGNTIYF
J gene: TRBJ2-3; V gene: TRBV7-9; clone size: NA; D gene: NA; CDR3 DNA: TGTGCCAGCAGCTTTGCCGCACGGCGGTATGGTGGGGGCGGAAAAGATACGCAGTATTTT; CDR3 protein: CASSFAARRYGGGGKDTQYF
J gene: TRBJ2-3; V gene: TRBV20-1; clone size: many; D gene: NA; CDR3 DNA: TGCAGCCCCACCCCCCCAGATACGCAGTATTTT; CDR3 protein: CSPTPPDTQYF
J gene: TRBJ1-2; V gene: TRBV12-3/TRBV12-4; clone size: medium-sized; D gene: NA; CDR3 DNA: TGTGCCAGCAGTTCAGGGAGTTACTATGGCTACACCTTC; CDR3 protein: CASSSGSYYGYTF
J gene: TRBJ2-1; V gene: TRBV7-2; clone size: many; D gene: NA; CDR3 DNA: TGTGCCAGCAGCCTCGGAGGCGAGAATGAGCAGTTCTTC; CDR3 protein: CASSLGGENEQFF
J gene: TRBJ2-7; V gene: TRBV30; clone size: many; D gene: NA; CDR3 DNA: TGTGCCTGGAGCGGGGAGCATATCTACGAGCAGTACTTC; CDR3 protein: CAWSGEHIYEQYF
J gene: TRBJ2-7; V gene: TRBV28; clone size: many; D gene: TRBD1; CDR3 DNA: TGTGCCAGCATCCCAGGGACAGCCAACTCCTACGAGCAGTACTTC; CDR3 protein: CASIPGTANSYEQYF
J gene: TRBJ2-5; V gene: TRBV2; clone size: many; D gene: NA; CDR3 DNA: TGTGCCAGCAGCGGAAGCCTAAGTGTTCAAGAGACCCAGTACTTC; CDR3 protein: CASSGSLSVQETQYF
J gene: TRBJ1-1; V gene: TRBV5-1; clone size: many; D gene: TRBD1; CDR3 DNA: TGCGCCAGCATGGGGACAGGGAAGTTTGGTGAAGCTTTCTTT; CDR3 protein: CASMGTGKFGEAFF
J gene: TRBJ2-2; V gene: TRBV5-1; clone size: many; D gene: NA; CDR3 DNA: TGCGCCAGCAGCTTGGGGGACACTATTACCGGGGAGCTGTTTTTT; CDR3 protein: CASSLGDTITGELFF
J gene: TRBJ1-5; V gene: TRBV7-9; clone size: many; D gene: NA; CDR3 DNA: TGTGCCAGCAGCTCGACAGCTAGCAATCAGCCCCAGCATTTT; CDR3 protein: CASSSTASNQPQHF
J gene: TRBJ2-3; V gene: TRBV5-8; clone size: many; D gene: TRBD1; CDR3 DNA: TGTGCCAGCAGCCCCTGGACAGGGCGAGAACCGAGAGATACGCAGTATTTT; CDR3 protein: CASSPWTGREPRDTQYF
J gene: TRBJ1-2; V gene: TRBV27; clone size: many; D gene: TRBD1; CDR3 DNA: TGTGCCAGCAGTTCCCTGGACAGGATACACTATGGCTACACCTTC; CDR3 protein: CASSSLDRIHYGYTF
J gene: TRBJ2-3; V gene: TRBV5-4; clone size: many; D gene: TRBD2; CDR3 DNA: TGTGCCAGCAGCTCTAGAGGACTAGCCCACACAGATACGCAGTATTTT; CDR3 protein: CASSSRGLAHTDTQYF
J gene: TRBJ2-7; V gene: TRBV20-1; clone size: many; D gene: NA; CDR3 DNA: TGCAGTGCTCTCGGGGCTACCAACGAGCAGTACTTC; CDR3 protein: CSALGATNEQYF
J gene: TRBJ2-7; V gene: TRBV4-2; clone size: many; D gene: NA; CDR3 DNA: TGTGCCAGCAGCCAAGATCTGTTCTACGGGCAGTACTTC; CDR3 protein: CASSQDLFYGQYF
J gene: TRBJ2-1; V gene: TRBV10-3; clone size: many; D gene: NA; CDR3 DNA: TGTGCCACAACAAGCGTTCGCTCCTACAATGAGCAGTTCTTC; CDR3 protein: CATTSVRSYNEQFF
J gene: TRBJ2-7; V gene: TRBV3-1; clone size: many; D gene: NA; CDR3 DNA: TGTGCCAGCAGCCAAGGTTCCGACCTGAACTACGAGCAGTACTTC; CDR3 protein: CASSQGSDLNYEQYF
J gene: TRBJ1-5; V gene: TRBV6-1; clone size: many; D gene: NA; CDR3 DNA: TGTGCCAGCAGTTCCAGTTTTAATCAGCCCCAGCATTTT; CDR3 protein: CASSSSFNQPQHF
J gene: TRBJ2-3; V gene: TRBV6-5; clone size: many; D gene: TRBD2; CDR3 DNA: TGTGCCAGCAGACGTCTAGCGGGGGGCACAGATACGCAGTATTTT; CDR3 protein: CASRRLAGGTDTQYF
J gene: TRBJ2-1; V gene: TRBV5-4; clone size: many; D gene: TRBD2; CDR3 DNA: TGTGCCAGCAGCTTGGAAGGTCCGACTAGCCGTTGGTTCTTC; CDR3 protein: CASSLEGPTSRWFF
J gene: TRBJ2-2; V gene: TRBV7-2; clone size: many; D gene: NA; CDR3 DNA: TGTGCCAGCAGCTTGTCCCTAGGGCGGAACACCGGGGAGCTGTTTTTT; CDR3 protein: CASSLSLGRNTGELFF
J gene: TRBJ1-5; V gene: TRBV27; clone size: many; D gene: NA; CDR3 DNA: TGTGCCAGCAGTTGGGATCTTGGTCAGCCCCAGCATTTT; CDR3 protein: CASSWDLGQPQHF
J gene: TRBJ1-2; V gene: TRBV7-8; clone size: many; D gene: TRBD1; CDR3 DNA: TGTGCCAGCAGCCACCGGACAGGGGGCCGCTATGGCTACACCTTC; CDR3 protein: CASSHRTGGRYGYTF
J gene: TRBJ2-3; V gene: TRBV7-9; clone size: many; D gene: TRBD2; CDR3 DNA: TGTGCCAGCAGCTTATCCTACGGGGGGGCCCTTAGCACAGATACGCAGTATTTT; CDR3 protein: CASSLSYGGALSTDTQYF
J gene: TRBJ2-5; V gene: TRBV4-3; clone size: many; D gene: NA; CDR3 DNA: TGCGCCAGCAGCCAAGATTTGCCACCAGAGACCCAGTACTTC; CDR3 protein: CASSQDLPPETQYF
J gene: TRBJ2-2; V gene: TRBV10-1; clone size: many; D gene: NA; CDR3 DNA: TGCGCCAGCAGTACGATTCAGGGCACCGGGGAGCTGTTTTTT; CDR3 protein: CASSTIQGTGELFF